This T cell receptor beta chain was profiled in a study of CD8+ T cells in alopecia areata. Study-wide context: Treated patients were dosed with oral tofacitinib, taking 5 to 10 mg twice daily. General study findings and limits: More clonal than normal scalp was lesional scalp, particularly alopecia totalis/universalis.

Isolated RNA was reverse transcribed into cDNA used as the sequencing template. The method was immunoSEQ multiplex PCR; TCRdb's version includes in-frame clones alone and lacks a portion of them. The table shows 110,000 to 150,000 clones, with roughly 53% occurring only once. Collection of lesional scalp punch biopsies and peripheral blood was performed in alopecia areata patients. The CDR3 spans 15 residues. Trimming pared 2 bases from V and 6 bases from J, leaving 17 bases between. The germline V gene encodes CDR1 MGHDK and CDR2 SYGVNS. Of note for this clone: What it binds is unknown.

The specimen was CD4+ T cells sorted from blood, collected at week 0. This chain links TRBV25-1 with TRBJ2-7; TRBD2 might be the D (6 bases). The source of this sequence is a human donor with alopecia areata. The CDR3 DNA is TGTGCCAGCAGTGAAGGGTCTGGGGACTTGAGCGAGCAGTACTTC. Amino acid sequence: CASSEGSGDLSEQYF.